These T cell receptor beta chains were read from a single sample in a study of neoadjuvant nivolumab and ipilimumab in lung cancer. Produced via immunoSEQ multiplex PCR; TCRdb's table is partial and in-frame only. This table holds 40,000 to 55,000 clones, around 89% found once. The sample was blood, taken before neoadjuvant nivolumab, alone or with ipilimumab. Source of these receptors: an adult with non-small cell lung cancer. Some clones in this sample may be carry-over from other donors' samples. CDR3s include the opening cysteine and the closing phenylalanine or tryptophan. The order of the fields is clone size, J gene, D gene, V gene, CDR3 protein, CDR3 DNA. The D gene is left open where the match is weak. Some rows have no size entry. The others give once, few or many, or a class for an expanded clone.

size: .
J: TRBJ2-1
D: .
V: TRBV5-1
CDR3: CASSLAEISSYNEQFF
DNA: TGCGCCAGCAGCTTGGCTGAGATAAGCTCCTACAATGAGCAGTTCTTC

size: .
J: TRBJ2-6
D: .
V: TRBV4-3
CDR3: CASSQRFGTQGPGANVLTF
DNA: TGCGCCAGCAGCCAAAGATTCGGGACCCAGGGCCCGGGGGCCAACGTCCTGACTTTC

size: .
J: TRBJ2-7
D: .
V: TRBV5-1
CDR3: CASSISETASYEQYF
DNA: TGCGCCAGCAGCATCTCCGAGACAGCTTCCTACGAGCAGTACTTC

size: .
J: TRBJ1-1
D: .
V: TRBV29-1
CDR3: CSVLRSSTEAFF
DNA: TGCAGCGTTCTTCGATCATCCACTGAAGCTTTCTTT

size: .
J: TRBJ2-5
D: .
V: TRBV5-5
CDR3: CASSLGVTASQETQYF
DNA: TGTGCCAGCAGCTTGGGCGTGACAGCGTCCCAAGAGACCCAGTACTTC

size: .
J: TRBJ2-1
D: .
V: TRBV5-1
CDR3: CASSLGASYNEQFF
DNA: TGCGCCAGCAGCTTGGGTGCCTCCTACAATGAGCAGTTCTTC

size: .
J: TRBJ2-1
D: TRBD1
V: TRBV7-2
CDR3: CASSLVQGAQEQFF
DNA: TGTGCCAGCAGCTTAGTACAGGGGGCTCAGGAGCAGTTCTTC

size: .
J: TRBJ2-5
D: TRBD1
V: TRBV19
CDR3: CASSPPHGTAQETQYF
DNA: TGTGCCAGTAGTCCACCCCATGGGACAGCACAAGAGACCCAGTACTTC

size: .
J: TRBJ2-7
D: TRBD1
V: TRBV14
CDR3: CASSPMGQGVYEQYF
DNA: TGTGCCAGCAGCCCGATGGGACAGGGTGTCTACGAGCAGTACTTC

size: once
J: TRBJ1-5
D: TRBD1
V: TRBV2
CDR3: CASSGTGSFGNQPQHF
DNA: TGTGCCAGCAGTGGGACAGGGAGTTTTGGCAATCAGCCCCAGCATTTT

size: .
J: TRBJ2-7
D: TRBD2
V: TRBV11-2
CDR3: CASRHPGGALYEQYF
DNA: TGTGCCAGCAGACACCCGGGAGGCGCCCTCTACGAGCAGTACTTC

size: .
J: TRBJ2-7
D: .
V: TRBV18
CDR3: CASSPFSGTVSYEQYF
DNA: TGTGCCAGCTCACCATTCTCAGGGACCGTCTCCTACGAGCAGTACTTC

size: .
J: TRBJ1-4
D: .
V: TRBV2
CDR3: CATNNRGSNEKLFF
DNA: TGTGCCACCAACAACCGGGGATCCAATGAAAAACTGTTTTTT

size: .
J: TRBJ2-7
D: .
V: TRBV4-1
CDR3: CASSPLRTSYEQYF
DNA: TGCGCCAGCAGCCCCCTTAGGACCTCCTACGAGCAGTACTTC

size: .
J: TRBJ2-7
D: .
V: TRBV7-2
CDR3: CASSLAHSYEQYF
DNA: TGTGCCAGCAGCTTAGCGCACTCCTACGAGCAGTACTTC

size: .
J: TRBJ1-2
D: TRBD1
V: TRBV5-4
CDR3: CASSQQGADGYTF
DNA: TGTGCCAGCAGCCAACAGGGGGCGGATGGCTACACCTTC

size: .
J: TRBJ2-3
D: .
V: TRBV5-4
CDR3: CASSLGQHPTDTQYF
DNA: TGTGCCAGCAGCTTGGGACAACACCCCACAGATACGCAGTATTTT

size: .
J: TRBJ2-1
D: .
V: TRBV25-1
CDR3: CASSRTYRNSNEQFF
DNA: TGTGCCAGCAGTAGGACGTATAGGAATTCGAATGAGCAGTTCTTC

size: few
J: TRBJ2-6
D: TRBD1
V: TRBV7-6
CDR3: CASSQGAGSGSGANVLTF
DNA: TGTGCCAGCAGCCAGGGGGCAGGTTCGGGCTCTGGGGCCAACGTCCTGACTTTC

size: .
J: TRBJ2-3
D: .
V: TRBV7-3
CDR3: CASSSTSTDTQYF
DNA: TGTGCCAGCAGCTCTACTAGCACAGATACGCAGTATTTT

size: .
J: TRBJ2-1
D: TRBD2
V: TRBV5-1
CDR3: CASSLLAGSYNEQFF
DNA: TGCGCCAGCAGCTTGCTAGCGGGAAGCTACAATGAGCAGTTCTTC

size: .
J: TRBJ2-7
D: .
V: TRBV7-8
CDR3: CASSLLETYEQYF
DNA: TGTGCCAGCAGCTTACTAGAAACCTACGAGCAGTACTTC

size: .
J: TRBJ2-7
D: .
V: TRBV27
CDR3: CASSFKGSSYEQYF
DNA: TGTGCCAGCAGTTTTAAGGGGAGTTCCTACGAGCAGTACTTC

size: .
J: TRBJ1-2
D: TRBD1
V: TRBV7-9
CDR3: CASSLGEGGYYGYTF
DNA: TGTGCCAGCAGCTTAGGCGAAGGGGGCTACTATGGCTACACCTTC

size: .
J: TRBJ2-1
D: TRBD2
V: TRBV7-2
CDR3: CASSPGLASYNEQFF
DNA: TGTGCCAGCAGCCCGGGACTAGCTTCGTACAATGAGCAGTTCTTC

size: .
J: TRBJ2-2
D: .
V: TRBV6-1
CDR3: CASLGLNTGELFF
DNA: TGTGCCAGCCTGGGACTTAACACCGGGGAGCTGTTTTTT

size: .
J: TRBJ2-3
D: .
V: TRBV7-9
CDR3: CASSLVPDTQYF
DNA: TGTGCCAGCAGCTTAGTCCCAGATACGCAGTATTTT

size: .
J: TRBJ2-7
D: .
V: TRBV6-6
CDR3: CASSPHRSPPNEQYF
DNA: TGTGCCAGCAGCCCTCACCGTTCCCCACCCAACGAGCAGTACTTC

size: .
J: TRBJ2-4
D: .
V: TRBV5-1
CDR3: CASSLEGTKNIQYF
DNA: TGCGCCAGCAGCTTGGAAGGCACTAAAAACATTCAGTACTTC

size: .
J: TRBJ2-1
D: TRBD2
V: TRBV7-9
CDR3: CASSSPGGVQFF
DNA: TGTGCCAGCAGCTCCCCCGGGGGGGTGCAGTTCTTC

size: .
J: TRBJ2-3
D: .
V: TRBV5-1
CDR3: CASTLGESGTDTQYF
DNA: TGCGCCAGCACTTTGGGGGAGAGCGGGACAGATACGCAGTATTTT

size: .
J: TRBJ2-7
D: .
V: TRBV2
CDR3: CACRDGAYEQYF
DNA: TGTGCCTGCCGGGACGGAGCCTACGAGCAGTACTTC

size: .
J: TRBJ1-5
D: .
V: TRBV30
CDR3: CAWSGSRDDQPQHF
DNA: TGTGCCTGGAGTGGCTCCAGGGACGATCAGCCCCAGCATTTT

size: .
J: TRBJ1-4
D: .
V: TRBV9
CDR3: CASSVGPERWEKLFF
DNA: TGTGCCAGCAGCGTAGGGCCGGAGAGGTGGGAAAAACTGTTTTTT

size: .
J: TRBJ1-1
D: .
V: TRBV25-1
CDR3: CASSEFRGNTEAFF
DNA: TGTGCCAGCAGTGAATTTCGGGGGAACACTGAAGCTTTCTTT

size: .
J: TRBJ2-7
D: TRBD1
V: TRBV9
CDR3: CASSTGGQGSYEQYF
DNA: TGTGCCAGCAGCACCGGTGGACAGGGCTCCTACGAGCAGTACTTC

size: .
J: TRBJ1-1
D: .
V: TRBV6-5
CDR3: CASSGGMGPPEAFF
DNA: TGTGCCAGCAGTGGGGGGATGGGGCCCCCTGAAGCTTTCTTT

size: .
J: TRBJ2-1
D: .
V: TRBV11-2
CDR3: CASSLDRLNEQFF
DNA: TGTGCCAGCAGCTTAGACCGACTCAATGAGCAGTTCTTC

size: .
J: TRBJ2-3
D: .
V: TRBV7-9
CDR3: CASSFGGPPGTDTQYF
DNA: TGTGCCAGCAGCTTTGGCGGCCCCCCGGGCACAGATACGCAGTATTTT

size: few
J: TRBJ1-5
D: .
V: TRBV19
CDR3: CASSIAGQPQHF
DNA: TGTGCCAGTAGTATAGCCGGTCAGCCCCAGCATTTT

size: few
J: TRBJ1-1
D: .
V: TRBV4-1
CDR3: CASSQTKDAVGRAFF
DNA: TGCGCCAGCAGCCAAACCAAGGACGCGGTGGGAAGGGCTTTCTTT

size: .
J: TRBJ1-1
D: .
V: TRBV6-5
CDR3: CASRLGHGNTEAFF
DNA: TGTGCCAGCAGACTCGGACACGGAAACACTGAAGCTTTCTTT

size: once
J: TRBJ2-1
D: .
V: TRBV11-2
CDR3: CASSLVGQRGGQFF
DNA: TGTGCCAGCAGCTTAGTGGGACAGCGGGGCGGGCAGTTCTTC

size: once
J: TRBJ2-2
D: .
V: TRBV9
CDR3: CASRVGPENTGELFF
DNA: TGTGCCAGCCGGGTTGGTCCCGAGAACACCGGGGAGCTGTTTTTT

size: once
J: TRBJ1-5
D: .
V: TRBV30
CDR3: CAWSHSPAASNQPQHF
DNA: TGTGCCTGGAGCCACAGCCCCGCGGCCAGCAATCAGCCCCAGCATTTT

size: .
J: TRBJ2-1
D: TRBD2
V: TRBV5-1
CDR3: CASREAGLAGANEQFF
DNA: TGCGCCAGCCGCGAAGCAGGACTAGCGGGAGCCAATGAGCAGTTCTTC

size: once
J: TRBJ2-1
D: TRBD2
V: TRBV20-1
CDR3: CSAGTSAEQFF
DNA: TGCAGTGCTGGGACTAGCGCCGAGCAGTTCTTC

size: few
J: TRBJ2-5
D: .
V: TRBV18
CDR3: CASSPPDSRETQYF
DNA: TGTGCCAGCTCACCACCGGACTCCAGGGAGACCCAGTACTTC

size: .
J: TRBJ2-7
D: .
V: TRBV7-9
CDR3: CASSSQASYEQYF
DNA: TGTGCCAGCAGCTCCCAAGCGTCCTACGAGCAGTACTTC

size: .
J: TRBJ2-5
D: .
V: TRBV5-4
CDR3: CASSLGGEETQYF
DNA: TGTGCCAGCAGCTTGGGGGGTGAAGAGACCCAGTACTTC

size: .
J: TRBJ2-3
D: .
V: TRBV14
CDR3: CASSHESGVGTDTQYF
DNA: TGTGCCAGCAGCCACGAGTCCGGGGTGGGCACAGATACGCAGTATTTT